This is a list of T cell receptor beta chains from one sample in a study of blood T cell repertoires in COVID-19. TCRdb's copy holds only in-frame clones and misses some; the assay was immunoSEQ multiplex PCR. This table has about 490,000 clones, 75% to 90% appearing once. Sequenced: peripheral blood. Source of these receptors: a human donor in a cohort sampled during active COVID-19. Both conserved end residues are part of each CDR3. Fields, in order: J gene, clone size, D gene, V gene, CDR3 DNA, CDR3 protein. A D gene is named only where the DNA matches it firmly. Not every row has a clone size; where given, it reads once, few, many or a size class.

>TRBJ2-5|NA|NA|TRBV27
TGTGCCAGCAGTTCAGGGGGGTTATGGACCCAGTACTTC
CASSSGGLWTQYF
>TRBJ1-2|NA|TRBD1|TRBV19
TGTGCCAGTAGTATAGCTAGGGACAGGAGTAACTATGGCTACACCTTC
CASSIARDRSNYGYTF
>TRBJ2-7|NA|NA|TRBV25-1
TGTGCCAGCAGTGGCCGGACAGTATCCGGCGAGCAGTACTTC
CASSGRTVSGEQYF
>TRBJ2-7|NA|NA|TRBV7-3
TGTGCCAGCAGCCTTATCGACGGGAACGAGCAGTACTTC
CASSLIDGNEQYF
>TRBJ1-5|NA|TRBD1|TRBV27
TGTGCCAGCAGCCAGGGGGCTAGCAATCAGCCCCAGCATTTT
CASSQGASNQPQHF
>TRBJ1-2|NA|NA|TRBV28
TGTGCCAGCAGTTTGGGGCTCGACGCAGTTAACTATGGCTACACCTTC
CASSLGLDAVNYGYTF
>TRBJ2-1|NA|NA|TRBV11-1
TGTGCCAGCAGCCTAGCGAGGAATGAGCAGTTCTTC
CASSLARNEQFF
>TRBJ1-1|NA|NA|TRBV30
TGTGCCTGGGGGTACGCGAGGGACACTGAAGCTTTCTTT
CAWGYARDTEAFF
>TRBJ2-5|few|TRBD2|TRBV19
TGTGCCAGTAGTATGTCGGGACTAGTTTTCCAAGAGACCCAGTACTTC
CASSMSGLVFQETQYF
>TRBJ2-1|NA|NA|TRBV7-2
TGTGCCAGCAGCCCAGCGGACGGCTCTCCCATCTTC
CASSPADGSPIF
>TRBJ2-3|NA|TRBD1|TRBV28
TGTGCCAGCAGTTCCCCGGGACAGGGGGTTGGCGCAGATACGCAGTATTTT
CASSSPGQGVGADTQYF
>TRBJ2-3|few|NA|TRBV9
TGTGCCAGCAGCAACCGGGTCCAGCCAGATACGCAGTATTTT
CASSNRVQPDTQYF
>TRBJ2-5|NA|NA|TRBV6-5
TGTGCCAGCAGCCCACAGAAAAGACAAGAGACCCAGTACTTC
CASSPQKRQETQYF
>TRBJ2-3|once|NA|TRBV19
TGTGCCAGTAGTATGCAAATGCGCGTCAGCACAGATACGCAGTATTTT
CASSMQMRVSTDTQYF
>TRBJ1-2|NA|NA|TRBV21-1
TGTGCCTACGGACCCGGGACAGGATTCCCAACTGGCTACACCTTC
CAYGPGTGFPTGYTF
>TRBJ2-3|few|NA|TRBV3-1/TRBV3-2
TGTGCCAGCAGCCATCTAGGGGTTACTAGCACAGATACGCAGTATTTT
CASSHLGVTSTDTQYF
>TRBJ2-1|many|NA|TRBV19
TGTGCCAGTAGTAAGGGGAACAATGAGCAGTTCTTC
CASSKGNNEQFF
>TRBJ2-1|few|TRBD1|TRBV9
TGTGCCAGCAGCGTAGCGGGGACAGGGCCCTACAATGAGCAGTTCTTC
CASSVAGTGPYNEQFF
>TRBJ1-1|many|TRBD1|TRBV5-1
TGCGCCAGCAGCCCTCTACAGGGGGCTGCCACTGAAGCTTTCTTT
CASSPLQGAATEAFF
>TRBJ1-6|NA|NA|TRBV28
TGTGCCAGCTCCCGGGGGGGGCTGTCAAATTCACCCCTCCACTTT
CASSRGGLSNSPLHF
>TRBJ1-6|NA|TRBD1|TRBV20-1
TGCAGTGCTAGTGGACAGGGAGATTCACCCCTCCACTTT
CSASGQGDSPLHF
>TRBJ2-1|few|NA|TRBV7-7
TGTGCTAGCAGCTTATCAGGGCACTCCAATGAGCAGTTCTTC
CASSLSGHSNEQFF
>TRBJ2-7|NA|NA|TRBV15
TGTGCCACCAGCGGCGGGTCCCCCTCCTACGAGCAGTACTTC
CATSGGSPSYEQYF
>TRBJ2-5|NA|TRBD2|TRBV27
TGTGCCAGCAGGGACCTGGGACTAGCGGGAGTTATGAAAGAGACCCAGTACTTC
CASRDLGLAGVMKETQYF
>TRBJ2-5|NA|TRBD2|TRBV4-1
TGCGCCAGCAGCCAAGAAATCGGGGGGTACCAAGAGACCCAGTACTTC
CASSQEIGGYQETQYF
>TRBJ2-7|NA|TRBD1|TRBV2
TGTGCCAGCAGTGGGGACAGAAAGCCTACCTACGAGCAGTACTTC
CASSGDRKPTYEQYF
>TRBJ2-1|few|NA|TRBV28
TGTGCCAGCAGTTTCTCTCCTCCGGGACTGAGCTCCTACAATGAGCAGTTCTTC
CASSFSPPGLSSYNEQFF
>TRBJ2-7|NA|NA|TRBV19
TGTGCCAGTAGTATCAGGGAGGACGAGCAGTACTTC
CASSIREDEQYF
>TRBJ1-5|NA|NA|TRBV18
TGTGCCAGCAGCCGCGATCCATATTATAGCAATCAGCCCCAGCATTTT
CASSRDPYYSNQPQHF
>TRBJ2-1|NA|NA|TRBV18
TGTGCCAGCTCACCAGGAGTCGTATACAATGAGCAGTTCTTC
CASSPGVVYNEQFF
>TRBJ1-5|once|TRBD1|TRBV6-1
TGTGCCAGCAGTGAAGGAAGACAGGGGAAAGGGGGGAATCAGCCCCAGCATTTT
CASSEGRQGKGGNQPQHF
>TRBJ1-4|NA|TRBD1|TRBV29-1
TGCAGCGGGGGACAGGGGGCTAATGAAAAACTGTTTTTT
CSGGQGANEKLFF
>TRBJ1-3|NA|NA|TRBV9
TGTGCCAGCAGCGTAGGGGGCAACTCTGGAAACACCATATATTTT
CASSVGGNSGNTIYF
>TRBJ1-1|NA|NA|TRBV18
TGTGCCAGCTCAGGGGCACGAAACACTGAAGCTTTCTTT
CASSGARNTEAFF
>TRBJ2-5|NA|NA|TRBV7-9
TGTGCCAGCAGCTTTAATCCTCAAGAGACCCAGTACTTC
CASSFNPQETQYF
>TRBJ2-7|few|TRBD2|TRBV10-1
TGCGCCAGCAGTCCCGGGGTAGCGGGAGCTCTCGAGCAGTACTTC
CASSPGVAGALEQYF
>TRBJ2-5|NA|NA|TRBV11-2
TGTGCCAGCAGCTTAGATGGTACACCGGGCCAAGAGACCCAGTACTTC
CASSLDGTPGQETQYF
>TRBJ2-2|NA|NA|TRBV7-3
TGTGCCAGCGGCAAATTAACGACTACGAACACCGGGGAGCTGTTTTTT
CASGKLTTTNTGELFF
>TRBJ2-3|NA|NA|TRBV5-1
TGCGCCAGCAGCTTCACGGGTGCGGCAGATACGCAGTATTTT
CASSFTGAADTQYF
>TRBJ2-7|NA|NA|TRBV5-8
TGTGCCAGCAGCTTGGAGAGGACCTACGAGCAGTACTTC
CASSLERTYEQYF
>TRBJ1-2|NA|TRBD1|TRBV28
TGTGCCAGCGGGGTGTCCGGGACAGGGGTTCAGAAGTATGGCTACACCTTC
CASGVSGTGVQKYGYTF
>TRBJ2-1|NA|TRBD1|TRBV19
TGTGCCAGTAGTCGGACAGGGGCCTACAATGAGCAGTTCTTC
CASSRTGAYNEQFF
>TRBJ2-7|NA|NA|TRBV6-1
TGTGCCAGCAGTGAATTAAGGTGGGGCGGCTCCTACGAGCAGTACTTC
CASSELRWGGSYEQYF
>TRBJ2-1|NA|TRBD2|TRBV18
TGTGCCAGCTCACCAGCACCCTTAGCGGGAGGGCTGAACAATGAGCAGTTCTTC
CASSPAPLAGGLNNEQFF
>TRBJ1-1|once|TRBD1|TRBV7-9
TGTGCCAGCAGCGGGACAGGGACGAACACTGAAGCTTTCTTT
CASSGTGTNTEAFF
>TRBJ2-1|once|NA|TRBV4-2
TGTGCCAGCAGCCAAGATCAGGATAACTACAATGAGCAGTTCTTC
CASSQDQDNYNEQFF
>TRBJ1-3|NA|NA|TRBV5-1
TGCGCCAGCAGCTCGACGGGAGACTCTGGAAACACCATATATTTT
CASSSTGDSGNTIYF
>TRBJ1-1|NA|NA|TRBV19
TGTGCCAGTACCGCGACAGGTTCGCACACTGAAGCTTTCTTT
CASTATGSHTEAFF
>TRBJ1-2|NA|NA|TRBV28
TGTGCCAGCACTAGGGGGGGAGTAAGGACCTATGGCTACACCTTC
CASTRGGVRTYGYTF